This TCR beta chain was profiled in a study of control samples from healthy donors and cancer patients. Some clones are missing from TCRdb's copy, which holds only in-frame ones; the method was immunoSEQ multiplex PCR. The sample lists around 120,000 clones, about 95% occurring once. Germline-derived CDR1 and CDR2 are MDHEN and SYDVKM. This CDR3 region has 11 residues. Between the trimmed V and J ends, which lost 3 bases and 6 bases, there was a span of 6 bases. Sequencing input: blood. The clonotype comes from a man aged 30-40 years in good health. The genes are TRBV28 and TRBJ2-7; D gene ambiguous. CDR3 in DNA: TGTGCCAGCAGTTTCCGAGGCGAGCAGTACTTC. As protein: CASSFRGEQYF.